Presented here are 24 T cell receptor beta chains from one specimen sequenced in a study of blood T cells in healthy people across ages. A sample-barcoded 5' primer and a J-beta primer mix were used in a second PCR of about 7 to 12 cycles. TCRdb re-called the 5' RACE reads through MiXCR, storing one row per CDR3 protein. This sample has 2 million or so distinct CDR3 sequences, with about 50% found just once. The specimen was blood. These receptors were collected from a woman aged 40 to 55 in good health.

This clonotype was observed once. The V call is TRBV27, the J call TRBJ1-2; D is undetermined. V was pared by 7 bases and J by 0 bases, with 15 bases between. The germline gives CDR1 MNHEY, CDR2 SMNVEV (reference sequence). The CDR3 spans 15 residues. As DNA, the CDR3 is TGTGCCAGCACCAGCATGGGCGGAACTAACTATGGCTACACCTTC. Its protein is CASTSMGGTNYGYTF.

This clonotype was observed a few times. This chain uses TRBV7-2 with TRBJ2-1; 15 nucleotides agree with TRBD2. Germline V gene sequence: CDR1 SGHTA, CDR2 FQGNSA. The CDR3 contains 16 residues. V dropped 3 bases and J dropped 9; count of bases not matched to a gene: 6. As DNA, the CDR3 is TGTGCCAGCAGCTTTGGACTAGCGGGGGGGCGTAGTGAGCAGTTCTTC. It yields the protein CASSFGLAGGRSEQFF.

The chain couples TRBV20-1 to TRBJ2-3; TRBD2 aligns across 8 bases. The V gene end was trimmed by 0 bases and the J gene end by 2 bases; junction bases not matched to a gene: 4. This CDR3 is built from 15 residues. Germline CDR1 and CDR2: DFQATT and SNEGSKA (reference sequence). CDR3 loop: CSARDGGASTDTQYF. Here the CDR3 DNA reads TGCAGTGCTAGAGACGGGGGGGCCTCCACAGATACGCAGTATTTT.

The rearrangement uses TRBV7-2 and TRBJ1-1, with D possibly matching TRBD1 (5 bases). Trimming cost V 5 bases and J 0 bases, with 19 bases left between them. The CDR3 has 17 residues. From germline, CDR1 is SGHTA and CDR2 FQGNSA. As DNA, the CDR3 is TGTGCCAGCAGCCCCCGATTCAGGGTTCGCATGAACACTGAAGCTTTCTTT. It specifies CASSPRFRVRMNTEAFF.

This clonotype has a handful of counts. J is TRBJ2-1 and V is TRBV25-1; D unresolved. V was shortened by 0 bases and J by 7 bases, with 16 bases between the two germline ends. The CDR3 is made up of 16 amino acids. Germline V gene sequence: CDR1 MGHDK, CDR2 SYGVNS. CDR3 loop: CASSEYTHFGKNEQFF. CDR3 sequence (DNA): TGTGCCAGCAGTGAATATACCCATTTTGGGAAAAATGAGCAGTTCTTC.

V and J are TRBV3-1 and TRBJ1-1; unclear D gene. Trimming removed 4 bases from V and 5 bases from J, with 14 bases in between. The CDR3 sequence is 14 residues long. The V gene's germline CDR1 is LGHDT and CDR2 YNNKEL (reference sequence). The CDR3: CASSPVRLGTEAFF. CDR3 bases: TGTGCCAGCAGCCCCGTCAGGCTCGGAACTGAAGCTTTCTTT.

CDR3 coding DNA: TGCGCCAGCAGCTCGACCGTGGGACAGTCGAACCATTTACTCCAAGAGACCCAGTACTTC. It specifies CASSSTVGQSNHLLQETQYF. The rearrangement uses TRBV5-1 and TRBJ2-5, with 7 bases fitting TRBD1. This CDR3 region has 20 residues. The ends lost 3 bases at V and 1 base at J; junction bases unmatched: 21. Germline CDR1 SGHRS, CDR2 YFSETQ.

This clonotype showed up just a few times. It may be a read error: a sequence one base away is much more abundant. The V and J genes are TRBV6-2 or TRBV6-3 and TRBJ2-5; D uncertain. The V and J ends lost 4 bases and 6 bases respectively, with 6 bases between them. Germline V gene lookup returns CDR1 MNHEY and CDR2 SVGEGT. The CDR3 has 11 residues. The CDR3 coding sequence is TGTGCCAGCAGTTTACCCCAGACCCAGTACTTC. Protein product: CASSLPQTQYF.

This clonotype was detected a few times. The chain combines TRBV20-1 with TRBJ2-7; 11 positions match TRBD2. V lost 4 bases and J lost 0; bases outside the gene matches: 5. CDR3 length: 15 residues. From germline, CDR1 is DFQATT and CDR2 SNEGSKA (reference sequence). CDR3 nucleotide sequence: TGCAGTGCTAATCCTAGCGGGGGGTCCTCCTACGAGCAGTACTTC. Its translation is CSANPSGGSSYEQYF.

This clonotype was counted between two and nine times. This CDR3 is CASSNPQGTETQYF. The CDR3 nucleotides read TGTGCCAGCAGCAACCCACAGGGGACAGAGACCCAGTACTTC. The gene calls are TRBV7-2 and TRBJ2-5, with TRBD1 matching over 7 bases. The CDR3 covers 14 residues. Germline CDR1 and CDR2: SGHTA and FQGNSA. V was pared by 5 bases and J by 4 bases, with 7 bases of the junction left unmatched. The entire variable domain, with the rest obtained from reference TRBV7-2 and TRBJ2-5, is as follows: GAGVSQSPSNKVTEKGKDVELRCDPISGHTALYWYRQSLGQGLEFLIYFQGNSAPDKSGLPSDRFSAERTGGSVSTLTIQRTQQEDSAVYLCASSNPQGTETQYFGPGTRLLVL.

The chain links TRBV5-1 to TRBJ2-7; the D gene could be TRBD1 or TRBD2 (5 bases each). The V gene lost 3 bases and the J gene lost 2 bases, with 15 bases spanning the gap. CDR3 length equals 15 residues. CDR1 and CDR2 from the germline V gene are SGHRS and YFSETQ. In nucleotides, the CDR3 is TGCGCCAGCAGCTCGGGACCCGACAGCACCTACGAGCAGTACTTC. It is translated as CASSSGPDSTYEQYF.

This clonotype was found once. The V and J genes are TRBV27 and TRBJ1-6, with D possibly matching TRBD1 (5 bases). Trimming removed 5 bases from V and 11 bases from J, with 19 bases in between. This CDR3 contains 15 residues. CDR1 MNHEY and CDR2 SMNVEV come from the germline V gene (reference sequence). CDR3 nucleotide sequence: TGTGCCAGCAGTCCGACAGACGGCGGGGGGGCACCCCTCCACTTT. Translation: CASSPTDGGGAPLHF.

This chain uses TRBV28 with TRBJ2-7, with D uncertain. Germline V gene data show CDR1 as MDHEN and CDR2 as SYDVKM. Trimming shortened V by 6 bases and J by 0 bases, and 12 bases separated the two germline ends. The CDR3 spans 14 residues. CDR3 loop: CASRPGPGSYEQYF. For the CDR3, the DNA is TGTGCCAGCAGACCTGGACCAGGCTCCTACGAGCAGTACTTC.

This clonotype was recorded a few times. The rearrangement joins TRBV7-2 to TRBJ2-3; D ambiguous. The CDR3 sequence is 15 residues long. Trimming left V 5 bases short and J 0 bases short, with 12 bases between. Germline values: CDR1 SGHTA, CDR2 FQGNSA. The CDR3 DNA reads TGTGCCAGCAGCCAGAAACTACATAGCACAGATACGCAGTATTTT. The encoded protein is CASSQKLHSTDTQYF.

The genes are TRBV5-1 and TRBJ2-1, with TRBD2 matching 10 bases. The ends lost 7 bases at V and 8 bases at J; junction bases unmatched: 9. Looked up from germline, CDR1 is SGHRS and CDR2 is YFSETQ. CDR3 size: 14 residues. DNA for the CDR3: TGCGCCAGCCCGCAAGGGACTAGCGCGGATGAGCAGTTCTTC. It specifies CASPQGTSADEQFF.

This clonotype occurred a few times. This chain links TRBV5-1 with TRBJ2-1; perhaps TRBD1 as D (7 bases). The CDR3 is 14 residues long. Germline V gene sequence: CDR1 SGHRS, CDR2 YFSETQ. The V gene lost 6 bases and the J gene lost 2 bases, with 12 bases spanning the gap. The CDR3 is CASTAGQPYNEQFF. CDR3 in DNA: TGCGCCAGCACTGCGGGACAGCCCTACAATGAGCAGTTCTTC.

The V and J genes are TRBV6-1 and TRBJ2-3, with 12 bases matching TRBD2. V lost 6 bases, J lost 2 bases, and 6 bases stayed unmatched. The CDR3 runs 16 residues. Germline lookup yields CDR1 MNHNS and CDR2 SASEGT. Written as DNA, the CDR3 is TGTGCCAGCAGGGCCGGACTAGCGGGGCCCACAGATACGCAGTATTTT. This encodes CASRAGLAGPTDTQYF.

The chain links TRBV15 to TRBJ1-2; TRBD1 matches 8 bases. V was pared by 0 bases and J by 0 bases, with 6 bases of the junction left unmatched. CDR3 length: 17 residues. The germline V gene encodes CDR1 LNHNV and CDR2 YYDKDF (reference sequence). As DNA, the CDR3 is TGTGCCACCAGCAGAGAGGACAGGGAAGATTCTAACTATGGCTACACCTTC. Its translation: CATSREDREDSNYGYTF.

This clonotype was counted ten times or more. The gene calls are TRBV7-2 and TRBJ2-7; D is ambiguous. CDR1 and CDR2 (germline): SGHTA, FQGNSA. Trimming removed 1 base from V and 3 bases from J, with 1 base in between. This CDR3 region has 11 residues. CDR3 in amino acids: CASSLVYEQYF. The CDR3 region has the DNA TGTGCCAGCAGCTTAGTCTACGAGCAGTACTTC.

This sequence joins TRBV7-8 and TRBJ2-6; D unclear. Germline V CDR1 and CDR2: SGHVS, FQNEAQ. The V end lost 5 bases, the J end lost 0 bases, and 8 bases lay between the germline ends. This CDR3 is 15 amino acids long. The CDR3 DNA follows: TGTGCCAGCAGCCTAGTTCACTCTGGGGCCAACGTCCTGACTTTC. Translating it yields CASSLVHSGANVLTF.

The chain is built from TRBV13 and TRBJ2-5, with D possibly TRBD1 on 5 matching bases. V dropped 5 bases and J dropped 3 bases, with 13 bases sitting between them. The CDR3 runs to 14 residues. Germline CDR1 reads PRHDT; CDR2 reads FYEKMQ (reference sequence). The DNA for the CDR3 is TGTGCCAGCAGCGTATCGCGCAGGGAAGAGACCCAGTACTTC. Residues: CASSVSRREETQYF.

The gene calls are TRBV20-1 and TRBJ2-5; D could derive from TRBD1 or TRBD2 (5 bases each). CDR1 DFQATT and CDR2 SNEGSKA come from the germline V gene (reference sequence). V shed 3 bases and J shed 4 bases, with 15 bases lying between them. The CDR3 sequence is 14 residues long. The CDR3 sequence: CSASNPGPRETQYF. The CDR3 nucleotides read TGCAGTGCTAGCAATCCGGGACCGCGAGAGACCCAGTACTTC.

The genes are TRBV4-3 and TRBJ2-1; D perhaps matches TRBD2 (6 bases). The CDR3 length is 17 residues. The V gene's germline CDR1 is LGHNA and CDR2 YSLEER. Trimming cost V 0 bases and J 0 bases, with 12 bases left between them. CDR3 in amino acids: CASSQEGGSSSYNEQFF. CDR3 DNA sequence: TGCGCCAGCAGCCAAGAGGGAGGCTCGAGCTCCTACAATGAGCAGTTCTTC.

The table lists this clonotype with a few counts. This rearrangement joins TRBV7-2 to TRBJ2-1; 11 positions match TRBD2. The CDR3 length is 15 residues. Germline V lookup: CDR1 SGHTA, CDR2 FQGNSA. Unmatched junction bases numbered 5, after V lost 1 base and J lost 9 bases. The CDR3 region is CASSLGLAGRGEQFF. The DNA for the CDR3 is TGTGCCAGCAGCTTAGGACTAGCGGGGAGAGGTGAGCAGTTCTTC.